This T cell receptor beta chain is drawn from a study of post-analysis software for immune sequencing data. Overall study: Progressive-relapsing, secondary progressive and relapsing-remitting multiple sclerosis were among the disease courses included.

The CDR3 runs to 14 residues. V was clipped by 5 bases and J by 1 base, with 12 bases between them. Germline V lookup: CDR1 MGHRA, CDR2 YSYEKL. This clonotype was recorded a few times. Its antigen remains unidentified. Study-level points and caveats: Controls showed lower frequencies than patients for roughly five TRBV segments, and TRBV5-6, TRBV5-1 and TRBV20-1 were among these. Controls had significantly higher normalized Chao1 diversity than multiple sclerosis patients. By F measure, strong co-clustering occurred among samples prepared in the same batch.

TCR beta cDNA libraries included unique molecular identifiers. TCRdb re-called the PCR reads through MiXCR, storing one row per CDR3 protein. In the table there are hundreds of thousands of distinct CDR3 sequences, about 50% of which are singletons. The sample taken for sequencing was blood. The clonotype originates from a girl aged 10 to 17 with multiple sclerosis. This chain links TRBV4-1 with TRBJ2-7; D gene uncertain. The CDR3, as DNA: TGCGCCAGCAGCGCGACGGAGCAATCCTACGAGCAGTACTTC. It encodes CASSATEQSYEQYF.